These 22 T cell receptor beta chains share one sample of origin, sequenced in a study of T-cell reconstitution after alpha-beta-depleted transplantation in children. As it was prepared, the TCRbeta library received unique molecular identifiers. One entry per CDR3 protein results from TCRdb running MiXCR on the PCR reads. The table shows 350,000 to 400,000 distinct CDR3 sequences, with around 20% occurring only once. This specimen consisted of PBMCs from the stem cell graft donor, obtained from the stem cell graft. Receptors were obtained from a human donor who donated a stem cell graft to a child with acute myeloid leukemia.

The J gene is TRBJ2-1, the V gene TRBV9, with no clear D. The CDR3 is 12 residues long. Germline CDR1 is SGDLS and CDR2 is YYNGEE. V dropped 3 bases and J dropped 7 bases, with 8 bases sitting between them. The CDR3 DNA reads TGTGCCAGCAGCGCCTATTTTAATGAGCAGTTCTTC. It is translated as CASSAYFNEQFF.

The chain has TRBV15 and TRBJ2-3; D call uncertain. The V end was cut by 6 bases, the J end by 6 bases, with 4 bases between. The CDR3 has 10 residues. CDR1 LNHNV and CDR2 YYDKDF come from the germline V gene (reference sequence). CDR3 nucleotide sequence: TGTGCCACCAGTGGGGATACGCAGTATTTT. Translating it yields CATSGDTQYF.

This clonotype has only a few counts. This chain joins TRBV28 and TRBJ2-1, with 11 positions matching TRBD2. Trimming took 6 bases from V and 7 from J; bases not matched to a gene: 8. Germline assignment: CDR1 MDHEN and CDR2 SYDVKM. The CDR3 extends over 15 amino acids. Here the CDR3 DNA reads TGTGCCAGCAGGGGAACTAGCGGGAGAGGAAATGAGCAGTTCTTC. It encodes CASRGTSGRGNEQFF.

This clonotype was recorded a few times. The J gene is TRBJ1-1, the V gene TRBV4-1, with TRBD1 matching over 7 bases. Per the germline V gene, CDR1 is MGHRA and CDR2 is YSYEKL. J was trimmed by 3 bases and V by 1 base; bases with no gene match: 11. CDR3 size: 17 residues. Here the CDR3 reads CASSQGWRGPMDTEAFF. The CDR3 bases are TGCGCCAGCAGCCAAGGGTGGAGGGGGCCCATGGACACTGAAGCTTTCTTT.

This clonotype was picked up a small number of times. This chain connects TRBV28 to TRBJ2-3, with D possibly matching TRBD2 (6 bases). V was pared by 5 bases and J by 9 bases, with 9 bases between. This CDR3 is 11 amino acids long. Looked up from germline, CDR1 is MDHEN and CDR2 is SYDVKM. The CDR3 nucleotides read TGTGCCAGCAGTGCCGGAGGGACGCAGTATTTT. Its translation: CASSAGGTQYF.

The rearrangement joins TRBV5-1 to TRBJ2-7, with D tentatively TRBD2 (5 bases). The CDR3 contains 12 residues. Trimming removed 3 bases at V and 4 bases at J, with 8 bases between. Germline assignment: CDR1 SGHRS and CDR2 YFSETQ. This chain's CDR3 is CASSWGAYEQYF. CDR3 bases: TGCGCCAGCAGCTGGGGAGCTTACGAGCAGTACTTC. Full variable domain (remainder filled in from reference TRBV5-1 and TRBJ2-7): KAGVTQTPRYLIKTRGQQVTLSCSPISGHRSVSWYQQTPGQGLQFLFEYFSETQRNKGNFPGRFSGRQFSNSRSEMNVSTLELGDSALYLCASSWGAYEQYFGPGTRLTVT.

The V call is TRBV7-9, the J call TRBJ2-1, with D perhaps TRBD2 (6 bases). Germline CDR1 and CDR2: SEHNR and FQNEAQ (reference sequence). Trimming pared 5 bases from V and 7 bases from J, leaving 21 bases between. This CDR3 spans 16 amino acids. The CDR3 sequence: CASSDGPGGLSNEQFF. The CDR3 DNA follows: TGTGCCAGCAGCGATGGGCCAGGAGGGCTATCTAATGAGCAGTTCTTC.

This chain uses TRBV5-1 with TRBJ2-3, with no clear D. There are 14 residues in the CDR3. The ends were cut back, 0 bases at V and 4 bases at J, with 9 bases in the middle. From germline, CDR1 is SGHRS and CDR2 YFSETQ. This chain's CDR3 is CASSLEEWADTQYF. The CDR3 DNA is TGCGCCAGCAGCTTGGAGGAGTGGGCAGATACGCAGTATTTT.

The table lists this clonotype with many counts. The chain couples TRBV15 to TRBJ2-1; D remains ambiguous. There are 13 residues in the CDR3. The ends were cut back, 0 bases at V and 7 bases at J, with 7 bases in the middle. CDR1 is LNHNV, CDR2 YYDKDF, per germline (reference sequence). CDR3 bases: TGTGCCACCAGCAGAGATTTGAGGAATGAGCAGTTCTTC. Amino acids: CATSRDLRNEQFF. The variable domain in full, completed from reference TRBV15 and TRBJ2-1, reads DAMVIQNPRYQVTQFGKPVTLSCSQTLNHNVMYWYQQKSSQAPKLLFHYYDKDFNNEADTPDNFQSRRPNTSFCFLDIRSPGLGDTAMYLCATSRDLRNEQFFGPGTRLTVL.

This clonotype has a handful of counts. V usage is TRBV20-1 and J usage is TRBJ2-7, with 8 bases lining up with TRBD2. CDR3 length: 15 residues. Unmatched junction bases numbered 13, after V lost 6 bases and J lost 3 bases. Per germline, CDR1 DFQATT and CDR2 SNEGSKA (reference sequence). This CDR3 is CSAEEGLVEYYEQYF. In DNA form, the CDR3 reads TGCAGTGCCGAGGAGGGACTAGTGGAATACTACGAGCAGTACTTC.

The CDR3 DNA reads as TGTGCCAGCAGGGCGTTTGAGCTGCCTAACTATGGCTACACCTTC. This encodes CASRAFELPNYGYTF. The chain has TRBV27 and TRBJ1-2, with D unresolved. The CDR3 has 15 amino acids. Between the trimmed V and J ends, which lost 6 bases and 0 bases, there was a span of 14 bases. CDR1 and CDR2 from the germline V gene are MNHEY and SMNVEV (reference sequence).

This clonotype turned up a few times. This chain links TRBV24-1 with TRBJ1-3; 7 bases are a match to TRBD1. V lost 4 bases to trimming and J lost 0 bases; unmatched junction nucleotides: 14. Germline V CDR1 and CDR2: KGHDR, SFDVKD. The length of the CDR3 is 19 residues. The DNA of the CDR3 is TGTGCCACCAGTGACTCCGACAGGGTAAAGTTGAACTCTGGAAACACCATATATTTT. Its translation: CATSDSDRVKLNSGNTIYF.

This clonotype has more than one count but fewer than ten. The rearrangement uses TRBV7-2 and TRBJ2-7; D call uncertain. Germline lookup yields CDR1 SGHTA and CDR2 FQGNSA. The V end was cut by 5 bases, the J end by 0 bases, with 11 bases between. This CDR3 is 14 amino acids long. CDR3 coding DNA: TGTGCCAGCAGCCCCCGGTACTTCTCCTACGAGCAGTACTTC. Encoded protein: CASSPRYFSYEQYF.

In this sample, this clonotype turned up a few times. V and J are TRBV20-1 and TRBJ2-1, with 8 bases that match TRBD2. The CDR3 loop spans 15 amino acids. From germline, CDR1 is DFQATT and CDR2 SNEGSKA (reference sequence). The J segment lost 1 base and the V segment lost 6 bases, leaving 8 bases of the junction unmatched. The CDR3 nucleotides are TGCAGTGCCAGGGAGGTAGCGGGGTCCTACAATGAGCAGTTCTTC. This codes for CSAREVAGSYNEQFF.

In this sample, this clonotype turned up a few times. V is TRBV27 and J is TRBJ2-5; D remains unclear. Germline-derived CDR1 and CDR2 are MNHEY and SMNVEV (reference sequence). This CDR3 spans 13 amino acids. Trimming pared 6 bases from V and 2 bases from J, leaving 10 bases between. As DNA, the CDR3 is TGTGCCAGCAGCGGTTGGGGACAAGAGACCCAGTACTTC. Translation gives CASSGWGQETQYF.

This clonotype was detected a few times. The rearrangement links TRBV2 to TRBJ2-3; TRBD1 matches 9 bases. This CDR3 comprises 16 residues. V shed 4 bases and J 4 bases; nucleotides not matched to a gene: 9. In germline, CDR1 is SNHLY, CDR2 FYNNEI. The CDR3 region has the DNA TGTGCCAGCAGTGTAACCGGGGACAGGGCCGCAGATACGCAGTATTTT. Encoded protein: CASSVTGDRAADTQYF.

The chain links TRBV28 to TRBJ2-5, with TRBD1 as a possible D gene (5 bases). Germline CDR1 reads MDHEN; CDR2 reads SYDVKM. The CDR3 spans 15 residues. With 5 bases removed from V and 5 bases from J, the gap between germline ends came to 18 bases. The CDR3 protein is CASSPRAGIFETQYF. CDR3 bases: TGTGCCAGCAGTCCCAGGGCAGGGATCTTTGAGACCCAGTACTTC. Full variable domain (missing parts from reference TRBV28 and TRBJ2-5): DVKVTQSSRYLVKRTGEKVFLECVQDMDHENMFWYRQDPGLGLRLIYFSYDVKMKEKGDIPEGYSVSREKKERFSLILESASTNQTSMYLCASSPRAGIFETQYFGPGTRLLVL.

V is TRBV12-3 or TRBV12-4 and J is TRBJ2-1; 10 bases are shared with TRBD1. This CDR3 is 15 amino acids long. V shed 8 bases, J shed 2 bases, and the junction held 6 bases outside the gene matches. CDR3 protein: CASFPGTGAYNEQFF. The CDR3 nucleotides read TGTGCCAGCTTCCCTGGGACAGGGGCCTACAATGAGCAGTTCTTC.

This clonotype was counted only a few times. The chain combines TRBV7-9 with TRBJ1-5; D possibly corresponds to TRBD1 (6 bases). Trimming shortened V by 2 bases and J by 0 bases, and 11 bases separated the two germline ends. The CDR3 loop spans 16 amino acids. The V gene's germline CDR1 is SEHNR and CDR2 FQNEAQ (reference sequence). The CDR3 DNA sequence: TGTGCCAGCAGCTTATCGGCAGGGGATAGCAATCAGCCCCAGCATTTT. It specifies CASSLSAGDSNQPQHF.

This clonotype was counted at least ten times. The chain couples TRBV20-1 to TRBJ2-7; the D is unclear. The ends were cut back, 3 bases at V and 4 bases at J, with 7 bases in the middle. The CDR3 sequence is 11 residues long. Germline V gene lookup returns CDR1 DFQATT and CDR2 SNEGSKA (reference sequence). DNA for the CDR3: TGCAGTGCTAGCCGGCAGTACGAGCAGTACTTC. Translation gives CSASRQYEQYF.

This clonotype occurred a few times. The CDR3 region is CASSAETPTTDTQYF. As DNA, the CDR3 is TGTGCCAGCAGTGCAGAGACCCCTACCACAGATACGCAGTATTTT. This chain uses TRBV25-1 with TRBJ2-3; D call uncertain. Looked up from germline, CDR1 is MGHDK and CDR2 is SYGVNS. The V end was cut by 4 bases, the J end by 2 bases, with 13 bases between. CDR3 length: 15 residues.

In this sample, this clonotype turned up many times. This rearrangement joins TRBV12-3 or TRBV12-4 to TRBJ1-1; tentative D call: TRBD1 (6 bases). The germline V and J ends were trimmed by 5 bases and 6 bases, with 7 bases remaining between them. This CDR3 has 11 amino acids. The CDR3 coding sequence is TGTGCCAGCAGTCACAGGGCTGAAGCTTTCTTT. Translation gives CASSHRAEAFF.